This is a list of T cell receptor beta chains from one sample in a study of beta chain features in type 1 diabetes. Repertoires were generated with immunoSEQ multiplex PCR, while TCRdb's copy carries only in-frame clones and drops some. The sample holds about 160,000 clones, more than 60% seen once. Sequenced input: naive CD4+ T cells from blood. These receptors were obtained from a man aged 25 to 40 with type 1 diabetes. The CDR3 runs from the conserved cysteine through the conserved F or W. A D gene is named only where the DNA matches it firmly. Some rows have no size entry. The others give once, few or many, or a class for an expanded clone.

NA	TRBV7-9	14	NA	TRBJ2-1	CASSLRTDYNEQFF	TGTGCCAGCAGCCTAAGAACCGACTACAATGAGCAGTTCTTC
NA	TRBV6-6	16	NA	TRBJ1-5	CASSYVGARSNQPQHF	TGTGCCAGCAGTTACGTCGGGGCACGGAGCAATCAGCCCCAGCATTTT
NA	TRBV27	14	NA	TRBJ2-3	CASSPAISTDTQYF	TGTGCCAGCAGTCCCGCGATTAGCACAGATACGCAGTATTTT
TRBD1	TRBV9	15	NA	TRBJ2-1	CASSVVSGGFNEQFF	TGTGCCAGCAGCGTAGTGTCAGGGGGATTCAATGAGCAGTTCTTC
NA	TRBV29-1	12	NA	TRBJ2-5	CSVVRGDETQYF	TGCAGCGTTGTAAGAGGGGATGAGACCCAGTACTTC
NA	TRBV9	13	NA	TRBJ2-4	CASSVALPPVLHF	TGTGCCAGCAGCGTAGCTCTACCTCCCGTTCTGCACTTC
NA	TRBV7-9	13	NA	TRBJ1-1	CASSLEGATEAFF	TGTGCCAGCAGCTTAGAAGGGGCCACTGAAGCTTTCTTT
NA	TRBV25-1	14	NA	TRBJ2-7	CASRAVGSSYEQYF	TGTGCCAGCCGAGCTGTAGGGAGCTCCTACGAGCAGTACTTC
NA	TRBV18	13	few	TRBJ2-4	CASSTGSKNIQYF	TGTGCCAGCTCAACAGGGTCCAAAAACATTCAGTACTTC
NA	TRBV30	12	NA	TRBJ1-1	CAWGAGRTEAFF	TGTGCCTGGGGTGCAGGGCGGACTGAAGCTTTCTTT
NA	TRBV7-2	13	NA	TRBJ1-2	CASSFTPNYGYTF	TGTGCCAGCAGCTTTACCCCGAACTATGGCTACACCTTC
NA	TRBV9	17	NA	TRBJ2-3	CASSAIALPRGTDTQYF	TGTGCCAGCAGCGCCATTGCCCTCCCCAGGGGAACAGATACGCAGTATTTT
NA	TRBV7-9	11	few	TRBJ1-2	CASSLPTGYTF	TGTGCCAGCAGCCTACCGACAGGCTACACCTTC
NA	TRBV4-3	14	NA	TRBJ2-7	CASSQGARVHEQYF	TGCGCCAGCAGCCAAGGGGCCCGGGTTCACGAGCAGTACTTC
NA	TRBV20-1	11	few	TRBJ1-2	CSARSGYGYTF	TGCAGTGCTAGGAGTGGCTATGGCTACACCTTC
TRBD1	TRBV10-1	15	NA	TRBJ2-3	CASSPDRVKGDTQYF	TGCGCCAGCAGTCCCGACAGGGTCAAAGGAGATACGCAGTATTTT
NA	TRBV7-9	15	NA	TRBJ1-6	CASSLWGDGGSPLHF	TGTGCCAGCAGCTTATGGGGCGATGGTGGTTCACCCCTCCACTTT
NA	TRBV7-9	13	NA	TRBJ2-7	CASTLSASYEQYF	TGTGCCAGCACGCTGTCAGCTTCCTACGAGCAGTACTTC
NA	TRBV9	20	once	TRBJ2-6	CASSAPLGSTSSSGANVLTF	TGTGCCAGCAGCGCTCCCTTGGGGTCAACCTCGTCGTCTGGGGCCAACGTCCTGACTTTC
NA	TRBV19	12	NA	TRBJ1-2	CASPPGYYGYTF	TGTGCCAGTCCTCCAGGGTACTATGGCTACACCTTC
NA	TRBV7-2	16	few	TRBJ2-7	CASSLHGSEHYYEQYF	TGTGCCAGCAGCTTACATGGGTCGGAACACTACTACGAGCAGTACTTC
NA	TRBV4-3	15	once	TRBJ2-6	CASSRTDSGANVLTF	TGCGCCAGCAGCCGGACAGACTCTGGGGCCAACGTCCTGACTTTC
NA	TRBV6-5	13	few	TRBJ2-7	CASSYSSGIEQYF	TGTGCCAGCAGTTACTCGTCCGGGATCGAGCAGTACTTC
TRBD1	TRBV5-1	14	NA	TRBJ2-1	CASSTGQGNNEQFF	TGCGCCAGCAGCACGGGACAGGGGAACAATGAGCAGTTCTTC
NA	TRBV29-1	15	once	TRBJ2-3	CSVGGDLGGTDTQYF	TGCAGCGTTGGTGGGGACTTGGGTGGCACAGATACGCAGTATTTT
TRBD2	TRBV7-2	12	NA	TRBJ2-3	CASSPGGDTQYF	TGTGCCAGCAGCCCGGGGGGAGATACGCAGTATTTT
NA	TRBV9	15	NA	TRBJ2-5	CASSPLAGTGETQYF	TGTGCCAGCAGCCCTCTAGCGGGGACAGGGGAGACCCAGTACTTC
NA	TRBV29-1	11	NA	TRBJ1-1	CSGQENTEAFF	TGCAGCGGACAGGAGAACACTGAAGCTTTCTTT
NA	TRBV2	14	NA	TRBJ2-1	CASNGLSSYNEQFF	TGTGCCAGCAATGGGCTAAGCTCCTACAATGAGCAGTTCTTC
NA	TRBV25-1	13	few	TRBJ1-4	CASSADSTGKLFF	TGTGCCAGCAGTGCAGACTCGACTGGAAAACTGTTTTTT
TRBD1	TRBV30	13	few	TRBJ2-5	CAWSTDRGMSQYF	TGTGCCTGGAGTACTGACAGGGGTATGTCCCAGTACTTC
NA	TRBV30	13	NA	TRBJ2-7	CAWSTTGPGEQYF	TGTGCCTGGAGTACCACAGGGCCCGGGGAGCAGTACTTC
NA	TRBV7-2	14	NA	TRBJ2-3	CASSLDRGTDTQYF	TGTGCCAGCAGCTTAGACAGGGGCACAGATACGCAGTATTTT
NA	TRBV29-1	19	NA	TRBJ2-1	CSVEKDDGGLPFSYNEQFF	TGCAGCGTTGAGAAAGACGATGGGGGGCTTCCGTTTTCCTACAATGAGCAGTTCTTC
NA	TRBV9	14	NA	TRBJ1-2	CASSVGQALSGYTF	TGTGCCAGCAGCGTAGGACAGGCCCTGAGCGGCTACACCTTC
NA	TRBV7-9	13	few	TRBJ2-5	CASSPSAAETQYF	TGTGCCAGCAGCCCCTCGGCCGCGGAGACCCAGTACTTC
TRBD2	TRBV9	15	NA	TRBJ2-1	CASSDSGGTYNEQFF	TGTGCCAGCAGCGATAGCGGGGGAACCTACAATGAGCAGTTCTTC
NA	TRBV25-1	15	NA	TRBJ2-4	CASSEGGLGGDIQYF	TGTGCCAGCAGTGAAGGGGGGCTCGGTGGGGACATTCAGTACTTC
NA	TRBV5-1	13	NA	TRBJ2-3	CASSLGGADTQYF	TGCGCCAGCAGCTTGGGTGGGGCAGATACGCAGTATTTT
TRBD1	TRBV5-1	15	NA	TRBJ2-1	CASSWIGQGADEQFF	TGCGCCAGCAGCTGGATTGGACAGGGGGCGGATGAGCAGTTCTTC
TRBD2	TRBV7-2	17	few	TRBJ2-3	CASSPRLAGGLPDTQYF	TGTGCCAGCAGCCCACGACTAGCGGGGGGGCTCCCAGATACGCAGTATTTT
NA	TRBV30	12	NA	TRBJ1-1	CAWSREGTEAFF	TGTGCCTGGAGTAGGGAGGGCACTGAAGCTTTCTTT
NA	TRBV10-3	13	few	TRBJ2-1	CAISAQLYNEQFF	TGTGCCATCAGTGCGCAACTGTACAATGAGCAGTTCTTC
NA	TRBV9	14	once	TRBJ2-3	CASSVGGFTDTQYF	TGTGCCAGCAGCGTCGGCGGATTCACAGATACGCAGTATTTT
NA	TRBV11-2	15	once	TRBJ1-1	CASSPRGQRNTEAFF	TGTGCCAGCAGCCCCAGAGGGCAGAGGAACACTGAAGCTTTCTTT
TRBD2	TRBV7-8	16	few	TRBJ2-7	CASTPARLAGVYEQYF	TGTGCCAGCACCCCAGCTAGACTAGCGGGGGTCTACGAGCAGTACTTC
TRBD2	TRBV25-1	15	few	TRBJ2-5	CASSMRTSGPETQYF	TGTGCCAGCAGTATGCGGACTAGCGGCCCGGAGACCCAGTACTTC
TRBD2	TRBV27	17	NA	TRBJ2-4	CASRPRSGGIAKNIQYF	TGTGCCAGCAGACCCAGGAGCGGGGGGATAGCCAAAAACATTCAGTACTTC
TRBD1	TRBV10-3	14	NA	TRBJ2-1	CAISGGGQGNEQFF	TGTGCCATCAGTGGGGGAGGACAGGGCAATGAGCAGTTCTTC
NA	TRBV9	13	NA	TRBJ2-7	CASSATDSYEQYF	TGTGCCAGCAGCGCTACAGACTCCTACGAGCAGTACTTC
NA	TRBV7-9	12	few	TRBJ1-5	CASSFSGTPQHF	TGTGCCAGCAGCTTCTCCGGGACGCCCCAGCATTTT
NA	TRBV9	14	few	TRBJ1-1	CASSAISATAEAFF	TGTGCCAGCAGCGCCATCTCCGCTACCGCTGAAGCTTTCTTT
NA	TRBV29-1	11	NA	TRBJ1-1	CSVGGAAEAFF	TGCAGCGTTGGAGGGGCGGCTGAAGCTTTCTTT
NA	TRBV11-2	15	NA	TRBJ2-7	CASSLEIRSSYEQYF	TGTGCCAGCAGCTTAGAGATCAGGAGCTCCTACGAGCAGTACTTC
NA	TRBV9	14	NA	TRBJ2-5	CASSVGQPGETQYF	TGTGCCAGCAGCGTAGGGCAACCCGGAGAGACCCAGTACTTC